The sequence of this T cell receptor beta chain was determined in a study of T-cell memory formation after mild COVID-19 (dated by TCRdb to the early 2020s). As for the study more broadly: TCR sequence clusters from the two donors were largely donor specific. Two young, previously healthy adult volunteers, one female and one male, were included in the cohort. In two donors, T-cell clones that expanded and contracted after mild COVID-19 were tracked by sequencing TCRalpha and TCRbeta repertoires over time.

V loses 2 bases of germline sequence and J loses 2 bases, and the interval between the two ends is 13 bases. The CDR3 contains 16 residues, cysteine and phenylalanine counted. The only DNA kept is the CDR3, 48 bases in frame from the first base. The germline V gene provides CDR1 KGHSH and CDR2 LQKENI. Ficoll-Paque density gradient centrifugation was the method used to isolate PBMCs. Sequencing used an Illumina NovaSeq 6000. cDNA libraries for TCRalpha and TCRbeta were prepared by 5'RACE using constant-segment primers, with sample barcodes and unique molecular identifiers added. Trizol reagent was used to extract RNA from every sample. Libraries were amplified in two PCR steps, with a second sample barcode and Illumina TruSeq adapters added in the second step. Sequencing of the libraries was done on an Illumina NovaSeq, producing 2 x 150 bp paired-end reads. Per the authors' processing: Demultiplexing of reads and collapsing into UMI-guided consensus sequences were performed with migec v1.2.7. Using mixcr v2.1.11, UMI consensuses were aligned to TRA and TRB V and J templates and then assembled into clonotypes. A clonotype was counted as expanded or contracted only when both edgeR and NoisET called the clonotype significant, with the noise models trained on biological replicates. For edgeR calls, a false discovery rate-adjusted p below 0.01 and a log2 fold-change threshold of 1 were applied. As an exploratory analysis of dynamics, max-normalized trajectories of the 1000 most abundant clonotypes were examined by PCA with hierarchical clustering. The CD4 or CD8 phenotype of responding clones was assigned using the separately sequenced CD4+ and CD8+ repertoires. TCRdb redid the processing of the public reads, applying fastp at Q25 and MiXCR, and retained in-frame beta chains. Here each entry gathers all rows of one CDR3 protein and keeps the most common genes and DNA. It is TCRdb's table, rather than the study itself, that gives the V and J calls and clone size. This sample is represented by around 300,000 distinct CDR3 sequences; 13% to 15% of them were singletons. The ten largest clones take up around 20% of the sample.

General study outcomes and caveats: Some responding clones were found in pre-infection memory, which suggests that pre-existing cross-reactive memory T cells took part in the SARS-CoV-2 response. SARS-CoV-2 specificity of the second-wave clones peaking on day 37 was not confirmed. Only a couple of mild cases were covered in the study, and larger cohorts including severe cases with pre-infection samples were considered necessary. Clones contracting from day 15 to 85 had balanced CD4/CD8 phenotypes, while a second wave expanding from day 15 to 37 was biased towards CD4+. Contracting CD4+ clones appeared mostly in the CM and EM memory subsets, whereas CD8+ clones were enriched in EMRA.

A word on this clonotype: This clone's antigen is unknown. No much larger clone exists at a distance of one base, and base qualities are not known.

This chain joins TRBV18 to TRBJ1-5; TRBD1 might be the D gene, on 6 matching bases. The sample comprised PBMCs or a T cell subset sorted from them (not recorded which). This clonotype originated in a man in his late teens or twenties who had mild COVID-19 (a few samples of this study predate the infection). The sample titles of this study are shuffled in the database, so cell type and time point are left out; the donor was told from shared clones. The DNA reads as follows: TGTGCCAGCTCACCAGGGGACACTCAGGGCAATCAGCCCCAGCATTTT. This gives the protein CASSPGDTQGNQPQHF.